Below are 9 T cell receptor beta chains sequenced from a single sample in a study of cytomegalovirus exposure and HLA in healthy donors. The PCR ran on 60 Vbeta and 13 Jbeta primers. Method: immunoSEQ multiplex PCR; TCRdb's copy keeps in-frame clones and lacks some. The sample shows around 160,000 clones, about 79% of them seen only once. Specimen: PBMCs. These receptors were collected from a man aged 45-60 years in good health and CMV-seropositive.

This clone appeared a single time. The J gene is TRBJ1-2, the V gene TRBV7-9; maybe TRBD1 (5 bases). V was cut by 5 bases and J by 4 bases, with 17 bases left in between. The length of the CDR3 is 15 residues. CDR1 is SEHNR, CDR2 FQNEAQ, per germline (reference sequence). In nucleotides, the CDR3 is TGTGCCAGCAGCCTTCGATCGGGGGAACCCTATGGCTACACCTTC. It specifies CASSLRSGEPYGYTF.

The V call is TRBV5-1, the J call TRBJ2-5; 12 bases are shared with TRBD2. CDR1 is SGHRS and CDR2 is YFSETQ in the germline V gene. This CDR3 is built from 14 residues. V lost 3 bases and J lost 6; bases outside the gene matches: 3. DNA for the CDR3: TGCGCCAGCAGCTGGACTAGCGGGAAGAAGACCCAGTACTTC. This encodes CASSWTSGKKTQYF.

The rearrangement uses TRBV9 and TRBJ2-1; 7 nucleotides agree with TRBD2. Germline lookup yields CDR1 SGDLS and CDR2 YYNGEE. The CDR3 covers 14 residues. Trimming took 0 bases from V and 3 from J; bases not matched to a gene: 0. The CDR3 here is CASSVGGGYNEQFF. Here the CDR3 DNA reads TGTGCCAGCAGCGTAGGCGGGGGCTACAATGAGCAGTTCTTC.

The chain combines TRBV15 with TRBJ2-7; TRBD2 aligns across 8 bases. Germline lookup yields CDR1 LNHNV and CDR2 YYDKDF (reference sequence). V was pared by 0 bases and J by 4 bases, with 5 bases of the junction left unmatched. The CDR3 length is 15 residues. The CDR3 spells CATSRDLASGYEQYF. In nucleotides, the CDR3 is TGTGCCACCAGCAGAGATTTAGCTAGCGGGTACGAGCAGTACTTC.

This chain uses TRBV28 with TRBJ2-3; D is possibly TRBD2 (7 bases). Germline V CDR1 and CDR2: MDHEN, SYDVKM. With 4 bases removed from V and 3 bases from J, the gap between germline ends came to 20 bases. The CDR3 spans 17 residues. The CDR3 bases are TGTGCCAGCAGTTCTCCCTCACGAGGGGGGGGGACAGATACGCAGTATTTT. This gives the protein CASSSPSRGGGTDTQYF.

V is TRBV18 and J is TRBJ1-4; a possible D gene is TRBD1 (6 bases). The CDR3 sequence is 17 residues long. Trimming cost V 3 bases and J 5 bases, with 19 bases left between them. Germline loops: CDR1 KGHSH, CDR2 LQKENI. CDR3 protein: CASSPTSRGHPNEKLFF. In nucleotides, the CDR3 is TGTGCCAGCTCACCGACGAGTAGGGGACACCCGAATGAAAAACTGTTTTTT.

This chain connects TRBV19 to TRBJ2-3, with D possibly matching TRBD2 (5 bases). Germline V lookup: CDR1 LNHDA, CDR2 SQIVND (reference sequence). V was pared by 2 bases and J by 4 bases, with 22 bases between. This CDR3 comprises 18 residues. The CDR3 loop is CASSISGWQRQRADTQYF. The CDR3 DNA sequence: TGTGCCAGTAGTATATCGGGATGGCAGCGTCAGCGCGCAGATACGCAGTATTTT.

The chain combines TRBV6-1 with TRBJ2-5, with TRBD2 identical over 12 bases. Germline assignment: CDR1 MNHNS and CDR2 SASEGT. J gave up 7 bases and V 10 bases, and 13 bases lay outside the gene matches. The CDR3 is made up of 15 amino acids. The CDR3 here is CAIMDTSGGIGTQYF. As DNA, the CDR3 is TGTGCCATCATGGACACTAGCGGGGGGATCGGGACCCAGTACTTC.

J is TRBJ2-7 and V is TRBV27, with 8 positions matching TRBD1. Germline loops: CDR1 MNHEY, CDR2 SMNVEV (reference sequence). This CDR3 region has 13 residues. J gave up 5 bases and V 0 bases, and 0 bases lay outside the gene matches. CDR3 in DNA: TGTGCCAGCAGTTTATCGACAGGGGACGAGCAGTACTTC. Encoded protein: CASSLSTGDEQYF.